Listed below are T cell receptor beta chains from one sample, sequenced in a study of technical replicates of blood from several donors. The protocol was immunoSEQ multiplex PCR, while the TCRdb copy is restricted to in-frame clones and leaves out a portion. The sample shows tens of thousands of clones, approximately 95% of them seen only once. Sequencing was done on a sample of T cells isolated from PBMCs. These receptors were taken from a human donor in good health. CDR3s include the opening cysteine and the closing phenylalanine or tryptophan. D genes are given only for firm matches. The size of a clone is reported for some rows only, either as once, few or many, or as a class for expanded clones.

d_call: NA
v_call: TRBV5-1
j_call: TRBJ1-4
clone_size: NA
cdr3_aa: CASSPGSSTNEKLFF
cdr3_nt: TGCGCCAGCAGCCCGGGATCTTCAACTAATGAAAAACTGTTTTTT

d_call: NA
v_call: TRBV30
j_call: TRBJ1-3
clone_size: NA
cdr3_aa: CAWTVSGNTIYF
cdr3_nt: TGTGCCTGGACGGTCTCTGGAAACACCATATATTTT

d_call: NA
v_call: TRBV6-1
j_call: TRBJ1-2
clone_size: NA
cdr3_aa: CASSEQGHGYTF
cdr3_nt: TGTGCCAGCAGTGAACAGGGGCATGGCTACACCTTC

d_call: TRBD1
v_call: TRBV7-2
j_call: TRBJ1-1
clone_size: NA
cdr3_aa: CASSIGQGEAFF
cdr3_nt: TGTGCCAGCAGCATTGGACAGGGTGAAGCTTTCTTT

d_call: TRBD2
v_call: TRBV5-1
j_call: TRBJ2-1
clone_size: once
cdr3_aa: CASSLISGYNEQFF
cdr3_nt: TGCGCCAGCAGCTTGATTAGCGGGTACAATGAGCAGTTCTTC

d_call: NA
v_call: TRBV6-5
j_call: TRBJ2-7
clone_size: NA
cdr3_aa: CASGGSRYEQYF
cdr3_nt: TGTGCCAGCGGAGGTAGTAGGTACGAGCAGTACTTC

d_call: NA
v_call: TRBV7-2
j_call: TRBJ1-1
clone_size: NA
cdr3_aa: CASANAWANTEAFF
cdr3_nt: TGTGCCAGCGCGAATGCCTGGGCGAACACTGAAGCTTTCTTT

d_call: TRBD2
v_call: TRBV7-3
j_call: TRBJ2-3
clone_size: NA
cdr3_aa: CASSLKREPDTQYF
cdr3_nt: TGTGCCAGCAGCTTAAAGCGGGAGCCAGATACGCAGTATTTT

d_call: NA
v_call: TRBV5-1
j_call: TRBJ2-5
clone_size: NA
cdr3_aa: CASSPGLRETQYF
cdr3_nt: TGCGCCAGCTCGCCGGGTCTAAGAGAGACCCAGTACTTC

d_call: NA
v_call: TRBV13
j_call: TRBJ2-7
clone_size: NA
cdr3_aa: CASSYDRLQNEQYF
cdr3_nt: TGTGCCAGCAGCTACGACAGGCTGCAAAACGAGCAGTACTTC

d_call: NA
v_call: TRBV5-4
j_call: TRBJ1-1
clone_size: once
cdr3_aa: CASSLVGRYGGAFF
cdr3_nt: TGTGCCAGCAGCTTGGTCGGCAGATATGGAGGAGCTTTCTTT

d_call: TRBD1
v_call: TRBV7-9
j_call: TRBJ2-7
clone_size: NA
cdr3_aa: CASSLRTGKAYEQYF
cdr3_nt: TGTGCCAGCAGCTTGCGGACAGGAAAAGCTTACGAGCAGTACTTC

d_call: NA
v_call: TRBV5-1
j_call: TRBJ2-3
clone_size: NA
cdr3_aa: CASSKERVQGTQYF
cdr3_nt: TGCGCCAGCAGCAAAGAGAGAGTTCAGGGTACGCAGTATTTT

d_call: TRBD1
v_call: TRBV6-5
j_call: TRBJ1-2
clone_size: NA
cdr3_aa: CASSQSGTGNYGYTF
cdr3_nt: TGTGCCAGCAGTCAATCCGGGACAGGGAACTATGGCTACACCTTC

d_call: NA
v_call: TRBV28
j_call: TRBJ2-7
clone_size: once
cdr3_aa: CASRIQGYEQYF
cdr3_nt: TGTGCCAGCAGGATCCAGGGTTACGAGCAGTACTTC

d_call: TRBD2
v_call: TRBV5-1
j_call: TRBJ2-5
clone_size: NA
cdr3_aa: CASRTGTSGQETQYF
cdr3_nt: TGCGCCAGCAGAACCGGGACTAGCGGCCAAGAGACCCAGTACTTC

d_call: TRBD1
v_call: TRBV6-1
j_call: TRBJ1-2
clone_size: NA
cdr3_aa: CASSKSTGNGYGYTF
cdr3_nt: TGTGCCAGCAGTAAGTCGACAGGGAACGGCTATGGCTACACCTTC

d_call: NA
v_call: TRBV6-1
j_call: TRBJ1-5
clone_size: NA
cdr3_aa: CASKDNFDQPQHF
cdr3_nt: TGTGCCAGCAAGGACAACTTTGATCAGCCCCAGCATTTT